This passage covers 25 T cell receptor beta chains from one sample sequenced in a study of T cell repertoires in aging, cancer and after chemotherapy. A mixed TRB-A/B primer pool amplified rearranged TRB by multiplex touch-down PCR. Using its own MiXCR run on the multiplex PCR reads, TCRdb lists one record per CDR3 protein. The sample holds roughly 2,500 distinct CDR3 sequences, more than 30% seen once. Peripheral blood genomic DNA, not sorted cells or RNA, was the template. The sequencing sample was made of blood. The receptors originated from a human donor with a solid tumor.

This clonotype is labeled as medium-sized. The CDR3 reads CASSILLGTNNEQFF. CDR3 in DNA: TGTGCCAGTAGTATACTCCTCGGGACTAACAATGAGCAGTTCTTC. The chain has TRBV19 and TRBJ2-1; 7 nucleotides line up with TRBD2. From germline, CDR1 is LNHDA and CDR2 SQIVND (reference sequence). V trimming: 2 bases; J trimming: 5 bases; junction bases outside the gene matches: 6. The CDR3 has 15 residues.

J is TRBJ1-2 and V is TRBV7-9, with no clear D. This CDR3 spans 14 amino acids. Trimming left V 4 bases short and J 1 base short, with 10 bases between. Per the germline V gene, CDR1 is SEHNR and CDR2 is FQNEAQ (reference sequence). DNA of the CDR3: TGTGCCAGCAGCTCCCCGCTGGATAACTATGGCTACACCTTC. Its protein is CASSSPLDNYGYTF.

This chain uses TRBV7-2 with TRBJ2-1; D unresolved. The V gene's germline CDR1 is SGHTA and CDR2 FQGNSA. Trimming took off 2 bases at V and 0 bases at J, with 17 bases between the two ends. The length of the CDR3 is 18 residues. The CDR3 bases are TGTGCCAGCAGCTTAACAAACCTTGGCCGCGGCTCCTACAATGAGCAGTTCTTC. It translates to CASSLTNLGRGSYNEQFF.

This clonotype showed up just a few times. The chain recombines TRBV5-1 with TRBJ1-4, with 10 positions matching TRBD1. After removal of 6 bases from V and 6 bases from J, the junction contained 2 bases not matched to a gene. CDR1 and CDR2 from the germline V gene are SGHRS and YFSETQ. The CDR3 consists of 13 residues. CDR3 protein: CASTGTGDEKLFF. CDR3 coding DNA: TGCGCCAGCACCGGGACAGGGGATGAAAAACTGTTTTTT.

The chain recombines TRBV6-5 with TRBJ1-3, with no clear D. The CDR3 runs to 15 residues. Trimming took off 2 bases at V and 4 bases at J, with 12 bases between the two ends. Germline CDR1 is MNHEY and CDR2 is SVGAGI. The CDR3 bases are TGTGCCAGCAGTTACGCACGGGATACCGGAAACACCATATATTTT. It yields the protein CASSYARDTGNTIYF.

The chain links TRBV6-4 to TRBJ1-5; no reliable D call. V was pared by 4 bases and J by 11 bases, with 0 bases between. CDR3 size: 8 residues. Germline values: CDR1 MRHNA, CDR2 SNTAGT. As DNA, the CDR3 is TGTGCCAGCAGTGCCCAGCATTTT. It yields the protein CASSAQHF.

The chain employs TRBV19 and TRBJ1-1; D remains ambiguous. V dropped 3 bases and J dropped 1 base, with 9 bases sitting between them. This CDR3 has 14 residues. Germline CDR1 is LNHDA and CDR2 is SQIVND (reference sequence). The chain's CDR3 is CASSIMAGNTEAFF. The CDR3 coding sequence is TGTGCCAGTAGTATTATGGCGGGGAACACTGAAGCTTTCTTT.

The table lists this clonotype with a few counts. The chain employs TRBV11-2 and TRBJ2-6; D uncertain. The CDR3 length is 14 residues. Germline V lookup: CDR1 SGHAT, CDR2 FQNNGV. V dropped 5 bases and J dropped 1 base, with 6 bases sitting between them. The CDR3 nucleotides are TGTGCCAGCAGCATAGGGTCTGGGGCCAACGTCCTGACTTTC. This sequence encodes CASSIGSGANVLTF. Variable domain in full (rest from reference TRBV11-2 and TRBJ2-6): EAGVAQSPRYKIIEKRQSVAFWCNPISGHATLYWYQQILGQGPKLLIQFQNNGVVDDSQLPKDRFSAERLKGVDSTLKIQPAKLEDSAVYLCASSIGSGANVLTFGAGSRLTVL.

In its sample, this clonotype was seen a few times. The gene calls are TRBV20-1 and TRBJ2-5; 7 bases fit TRBD1. The CDR3 extends over 15 amino acids. Germline lookup yields CDR1 DFQATT and CDR2 SNEGSKA (reference sequence). J gave up 1 base and V 4 bases, and 9 bases lay outside the gene matches. CDR3 loop: CSAMTLGTAQETQYF. In nucleotides, the CDR3 is TGCAGTGCTATGACCCTAGGGACAGCCCAAGAGACCCAGTACTTC.

The chain combines TRBV6-1 with TRBJ1-6; D is ambiguous. The germline V gene encodes CDR1 MNHNS and CDR2 SASEGT. The CDR3 extends over 16 amino acids. V was shortened by 7 bases and J by 6 bases, with 19 bases between the two germline ends. CDR3 loop: CASTVNSGVGNSPLHF. The CDR3 DNA is TGTGCCAGCACGGTTAACAGCGGTGTAGGTAATTCACCCCTCCACTTT.

This chain uses TRBV5-4 with TRBJ1-2; no definite D call. V lost 0 bases to trimming and J lost 7 bases, with 13 bases between them. This CDR3 region has 14 residues. Germline V gives CDR1 SGHNT, CDR2 YYREEE (reference sequence). The CDR3 protein is CASSLGPRRVGYTF. The DNA for the CDR3 is TGTGCCAGCAGCTTGGGACCCCGCCGGGTTGGCTACACCTTC.

By sample share, this clonotype is medium-sized. The J gene is TRBJ2-5, the V gene TRBV18, with D tentatively TRBD1 or TRBD2 (6 bases each). This CDR3 contains 14 residues. The V gene lost 6 bases and the J gene lost 3 bases, with 14 bases spanning the gap. Germline V lookup: CDR1 KGHSH, CDR2 LQKENI. The CDR3 DNA reads TGTGCCAGCTCCGGCGGGACACGCAAAGAGACCCAGTACTTC. Its protein is CASSGGTRKETQYF.

This clonotype was found a few times. The J gene is TRBJ1-2, the V gene TRBV20-1; 8 bases match TRBD1. V lost 6 bases, J lost 4 bases, and 10 bases stayed unmatched. The CDR3 contains 14 residues. The germline gives CDR1 DFQATT, CDR2 SNEGSKA (reference sequence). CDR3 amino acids: CSASDRGRGYGYTF. The CDR3, as DNA: TGCAGTGCCAGCGACAGGGGCAGGGGCTATGGCTACACCTTC.

By share, this clonotype ranks as medium-sized. The chain combines TRBV6-5 with TRBJ1-6; 10 nucleotides match TRBD1. The CDR3 spans 18 residues. Trimming took 2 bases from V and 8 from J; bases not matched to a gene: 12. Germline V lookup: CDR1 MNHEY, CDR2 SVGAGI. DNA of the CDR3: TGTGCCAGCAGTTACAGCGAACTACTGGGGACAGGGGATTCACCCCTCCACTTT. The encoded protein is CASSYSELLGTGDSPLHF.

This rearrangement joins TRBV6-5 to TRBJ1-1; unclear D gene. CDR1 is MNHEY, CDR2 SVGAGI, per germline. The length of the CDR3 is 16 residues. The V end was cut by 5 bases, the J end by 2 bases, with 18 bases between. CDR3 coding DNA: TGTGCCAGCAGTCCCCTTTCCCTGGGTAGAAACACTGAAGCTTTCTTT. Its translation is CASSPLSLGRNTEAFF.

Worth noting for this clonotype: An end of the junction does not agree with germline; a read error may underlie this. The V and J genes are TRBV5-6 and TRBJ1-3, with TRBD1 matching 8 bases. In germline, CDR1 is SGHDT, CDR2 YYEEEE. CDR3 length: 16 residues. The CDR3 loop is CASSSTGESSGNTIYF. DNA for the CDR3: TGCGCCAGCAGCTCGACAGGGGAGAGCTCTGGAAACACCATATATTTT.

By sample share, this clonotype is medium-sized. The chain recombines TRBV30 with TRBJ1-2; a weak D match, TRBD1 (5 bases). V gave up 2 bases and J gave up 2 bases, with 18 bases separating them. This CDR3 contains 16 residues. CDR1 GTSNPN and CDR2 SVGIG come from the germline V gene (reference sequence). As DNA, the CDR3 is TGTGCCTGGAGTACTCTTCGGCAGGGCACCAACTATGGCTACACCTTC. Translation gives CAWSTLRQGTNYGYTF.

A remark on this clonotype: Since a much larger clone is just one base distant, this may be a read error. V is TRBV6-5 and J is TRBJ1-5; maybe TRBD1 (5 bases). Looked up from germline, CDR1 is MNHEY and CDR2 is SVGAGI. CDR3 length: 14 amino acids. CDR3 DNA: TGTGCCAGCAGTTACGGGGCAGCACATCAGCCCCGGCATTTT. Protein product: CASSYGAAHQPRHF.

The chain uses TRBV6-5 and TRBJ1-5; the D is unclear. CDR3 length: 14 residues. The germline gives CDR1 MNHEY, CDR2 SVGAGI. With 6 bases removed from V and 0 bases from J, the gap between germline ends came to 9 bases. This CDR3 is CASSRTLSNQPQHF. DNA for the CDR3: TGTGCCAGCAGCAGAACTCTTAGCAATCAGCCCCAGCATTTT.

The CDR3 reads CASSLQGNYGYTF. CDR3 sequence (DNA): TGTGCCAGCAGCTTACAGGGTAACTATGGCTACACCTTC. The V gene is TRBV7-2, the J gene TRBJ1-2; perhaps TRBD1 as D (5 bases). V gave up 2 bases and J gave up 1 base, with 5 bases separating them. Per the germline V gene, CDR1 is SGHTA and CDR2 is FQGNSA. CDR3 size: 13 residues.

Points on this clonotype: Being one base from a much bigger clone, this may be a read error. The rearrangement links TRBV15 to TRBJ2-1; 9 bases map to TRBD2. Germline CDR1 is LNHNV and CDR2 is YYDKDF (reference sequence). The CDR3 loop spans 16 amino acids. The CDR3 protein is CATSDSRGGLYNKQFF. CDR3 nucleotides: TGTGCCACCAGCGACTCGCGGGGGGGGCTCTACAATAAGCAGTTCTTC.

The chain recombines TRBV6-2 or TRBV6-3 with TRBJ1-2; D ambiguous. Germline CDR1 is MNHEY and CDR2 is SVGEGT. The length of the CDR3 is 12 residues. Deletions cut 6 bases from V and 3 bases from J, with 8 bases between. The CDR3 region has the DNA TGTGCCAGCAGAAACGGGGACTATGGCTACACCTTC. Translation: CASRNGDYGYTF.

The rearrangement links TRBV6-5 to TRBJ1-1, with 8 bases lining up with TRBD1. The CDR3 has 14 residues. Germline V gene lookup returns CDR1 MNHEY and CDR2 SVGAGI. The V gene end was trimmed by 2 bases and the J gene end by 8 bases; junction bases not matched to a gene: 7. CDR3 in DNA: TGTGCCAGCAGTTACCGTGACAGGGGAATAGAAGCTTTCTTT. Its translation is CASSYRDRGIEAFF.

DNA of the CDR3: TGTGCCAGCAGCCAGTCATTGGAAGCTTTCTTT. Translating gives CASSQSLEAFF. The chain has TRBV14 and TRBJ1-1; D is ambiguous. The CDR3 contains 11 residues. Germline V gene lookup returns CDR1 SGHDN and CDR2 FVKESK. Trimming took 3 bases from V and 8 from J, leaving 7 bases between them. The variable domain in full, completed from reference TRBV14 and TRBJ1-1, reads EAGVTQFPSHSVIEKGQTVTLRCDPISGHDNLYWYRRVMGKEIKFLLHFVKESKQDESGMPNNRFLAERTGGTYSTLKVQPAELEDSGVYFCASSQSLEAFFGQGTRLTVV.

The CDR3 region has the DNA TGTGCCAGCTCCCGGGGACAGGGGGCGAATACTGAAGCTTTCTTT. It codes for CASSRGQGANTEAFF. The chain has TRBV18 and TRBJ1-1, with 12 bases aligning to TRBD1. The CDR3 is 15 residues long. J lost 5 bases, V lost 6 bases, and 7 bases had no gene match. Looked up from germline, CDR1 is KGHSH and CDR2 is LQKENI.